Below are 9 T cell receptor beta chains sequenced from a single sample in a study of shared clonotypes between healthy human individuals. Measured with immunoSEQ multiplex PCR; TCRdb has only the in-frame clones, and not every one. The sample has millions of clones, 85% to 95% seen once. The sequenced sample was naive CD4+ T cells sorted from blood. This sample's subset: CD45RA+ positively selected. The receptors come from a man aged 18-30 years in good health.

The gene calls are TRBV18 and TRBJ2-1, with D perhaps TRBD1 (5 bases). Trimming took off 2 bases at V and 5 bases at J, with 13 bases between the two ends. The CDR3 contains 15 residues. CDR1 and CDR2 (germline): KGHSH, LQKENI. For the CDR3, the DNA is TGTGCCAGCTCACCAGGTTCCCAGGGCAACAATGAGCAGTTCTTC. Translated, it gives CASSPGSQGNNEQFF.

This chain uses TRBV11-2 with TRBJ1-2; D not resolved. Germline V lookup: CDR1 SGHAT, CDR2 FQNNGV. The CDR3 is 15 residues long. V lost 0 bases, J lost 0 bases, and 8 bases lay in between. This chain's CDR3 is CASSLDGDANYGYTF. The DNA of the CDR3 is TGTGCCAGCAGCTTAGATGGAGACGCTAACTATGGCTACACCTTC.

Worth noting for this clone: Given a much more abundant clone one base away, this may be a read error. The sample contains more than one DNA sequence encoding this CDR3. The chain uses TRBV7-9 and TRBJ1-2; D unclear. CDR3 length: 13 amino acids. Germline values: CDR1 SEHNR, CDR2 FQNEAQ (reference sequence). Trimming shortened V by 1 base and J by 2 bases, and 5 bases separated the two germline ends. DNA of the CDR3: TGTGCCAGCAGCTTAGAAGGGAACTATGGCTACACCTTC. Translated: CASSLEGNYGYTF.

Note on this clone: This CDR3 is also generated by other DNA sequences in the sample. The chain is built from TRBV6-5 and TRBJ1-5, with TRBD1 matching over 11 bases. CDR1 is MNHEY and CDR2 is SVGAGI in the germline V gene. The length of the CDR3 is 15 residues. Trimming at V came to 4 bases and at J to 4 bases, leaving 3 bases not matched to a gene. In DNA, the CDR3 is TGTGCCAGCAGTTCCGGGACAGGGGGGAATCAGCCCCAGCATTTT. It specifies CASSSGTGGNQPQHF.

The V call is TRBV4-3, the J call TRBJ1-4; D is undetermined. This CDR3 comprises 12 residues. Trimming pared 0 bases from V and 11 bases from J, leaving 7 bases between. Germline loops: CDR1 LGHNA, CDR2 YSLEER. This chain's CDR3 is CASSQDYGKLFF. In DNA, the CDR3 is TGCGCCAGCAGCCAAGATTACGGGAAACTGTTTTTT.

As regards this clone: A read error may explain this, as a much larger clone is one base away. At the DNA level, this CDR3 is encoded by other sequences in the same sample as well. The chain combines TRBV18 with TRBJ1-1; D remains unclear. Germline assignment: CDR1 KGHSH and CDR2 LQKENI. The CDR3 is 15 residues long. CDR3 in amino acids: CASSPPMGFLGEAFF. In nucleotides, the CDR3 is TGTGCCAGTTCACCACCCATGGGATTTTTAGGTGAAGCTTTCTTT.

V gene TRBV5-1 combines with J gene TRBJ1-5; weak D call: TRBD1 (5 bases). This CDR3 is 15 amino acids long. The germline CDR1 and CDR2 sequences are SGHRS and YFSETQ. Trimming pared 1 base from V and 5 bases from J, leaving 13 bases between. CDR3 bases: TGCGCCAGCAGCTTGAAAGGGGTCCGGGATCAGCCCCAGCATTTT. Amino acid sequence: CASSLKGVRDQPQHF.

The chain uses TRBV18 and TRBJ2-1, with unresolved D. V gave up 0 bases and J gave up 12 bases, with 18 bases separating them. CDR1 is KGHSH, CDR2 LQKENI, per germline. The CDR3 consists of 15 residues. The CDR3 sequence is CASSPPARLGSVQFF. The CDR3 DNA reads TGTGCCAGCTCACCACCGGCCAGACTGGGAAGTGTGCAGTTCTTC.

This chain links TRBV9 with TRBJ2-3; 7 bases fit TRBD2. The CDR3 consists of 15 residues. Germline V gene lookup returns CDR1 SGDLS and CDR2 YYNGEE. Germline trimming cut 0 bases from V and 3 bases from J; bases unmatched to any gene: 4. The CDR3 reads CASSVDSGKTDTQYF. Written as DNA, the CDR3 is TGTGCCAGCAGCGTAGACAGCGGGAAGACAGATACGCAGTATTTT. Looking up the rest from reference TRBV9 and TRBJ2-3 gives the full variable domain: DSGVTQTPKHLITATGQRVTLRCSPRSGDLSVYWYQQSLDQGLQFLIQYYNGEERAKGNILERFSAQQFPDLHSELNLSSLELGDSALYFCASSVDSGKTDTQYFGPGTRLTVL.